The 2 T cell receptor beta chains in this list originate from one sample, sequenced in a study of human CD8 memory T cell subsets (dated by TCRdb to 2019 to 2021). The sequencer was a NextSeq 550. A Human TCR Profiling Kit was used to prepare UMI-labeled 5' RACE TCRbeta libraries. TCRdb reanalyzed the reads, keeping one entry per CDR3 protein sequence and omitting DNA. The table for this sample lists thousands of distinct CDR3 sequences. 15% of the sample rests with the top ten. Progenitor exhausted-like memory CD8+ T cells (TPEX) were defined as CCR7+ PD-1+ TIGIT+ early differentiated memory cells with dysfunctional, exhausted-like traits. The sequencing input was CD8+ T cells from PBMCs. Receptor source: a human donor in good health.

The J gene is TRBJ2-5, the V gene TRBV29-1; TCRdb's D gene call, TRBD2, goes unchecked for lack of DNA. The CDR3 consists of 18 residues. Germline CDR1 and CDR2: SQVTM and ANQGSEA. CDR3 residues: CSVEDLQGTREGEETQYF.

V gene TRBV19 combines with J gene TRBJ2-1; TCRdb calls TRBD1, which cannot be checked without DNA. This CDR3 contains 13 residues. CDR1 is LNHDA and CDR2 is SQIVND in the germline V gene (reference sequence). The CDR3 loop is CASSTRVSNEQFF.